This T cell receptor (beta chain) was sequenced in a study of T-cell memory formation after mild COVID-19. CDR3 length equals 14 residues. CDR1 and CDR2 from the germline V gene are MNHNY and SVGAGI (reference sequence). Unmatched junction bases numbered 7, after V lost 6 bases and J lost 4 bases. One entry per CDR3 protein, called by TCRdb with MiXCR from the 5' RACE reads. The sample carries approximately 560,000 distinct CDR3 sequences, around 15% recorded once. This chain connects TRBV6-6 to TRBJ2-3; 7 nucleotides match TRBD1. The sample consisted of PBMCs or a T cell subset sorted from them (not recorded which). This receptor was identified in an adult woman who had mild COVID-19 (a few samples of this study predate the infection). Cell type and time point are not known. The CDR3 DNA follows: TGTGCCAGCAGCGATAGGGACAGAGCAGATACGCAGTATTTT. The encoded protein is CASSDRDRADTQYF.